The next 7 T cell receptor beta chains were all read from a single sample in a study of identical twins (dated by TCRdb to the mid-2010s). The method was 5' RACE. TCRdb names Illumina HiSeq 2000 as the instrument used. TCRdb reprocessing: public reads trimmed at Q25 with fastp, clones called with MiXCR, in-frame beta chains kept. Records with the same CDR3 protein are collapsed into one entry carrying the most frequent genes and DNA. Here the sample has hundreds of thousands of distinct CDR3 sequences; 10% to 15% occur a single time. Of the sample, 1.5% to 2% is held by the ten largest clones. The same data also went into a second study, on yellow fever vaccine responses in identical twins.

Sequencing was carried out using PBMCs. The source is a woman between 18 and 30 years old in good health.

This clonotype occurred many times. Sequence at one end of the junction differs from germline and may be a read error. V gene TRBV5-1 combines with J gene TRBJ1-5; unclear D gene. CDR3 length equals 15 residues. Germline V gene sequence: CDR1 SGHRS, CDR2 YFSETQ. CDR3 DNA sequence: TGTGCCAGCAGTCTGGGAGGAAGTAGCAATCAGCCCCAGCATTTT. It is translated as CASSLGGSSNQPQHF. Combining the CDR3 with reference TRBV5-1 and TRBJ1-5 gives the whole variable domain KAGVTQTPRYLIKTRGQQVTLSCSPISGHRSVSWYQQTPGQGLQFLFEYFSETQRNKGNFPGRFSGRQFSNSRSEMNVSTLELGDSALYLCASSLGGSSNQPQHFGDGTRLSIL.

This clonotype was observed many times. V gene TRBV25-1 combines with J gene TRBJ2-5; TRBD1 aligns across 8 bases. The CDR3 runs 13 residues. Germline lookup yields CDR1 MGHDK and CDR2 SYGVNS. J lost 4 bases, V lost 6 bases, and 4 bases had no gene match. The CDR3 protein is CASRGQGLETQYF. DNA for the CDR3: TGTGCCAGCAGAGGACAGGGTTTAGAGACCCAGTACTTC.

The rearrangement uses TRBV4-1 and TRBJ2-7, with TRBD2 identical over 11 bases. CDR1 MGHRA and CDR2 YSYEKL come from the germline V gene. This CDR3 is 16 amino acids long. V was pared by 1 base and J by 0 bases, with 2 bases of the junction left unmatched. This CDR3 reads CASSQGLAGISYEQYF. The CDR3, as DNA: TGCGCCAGCAGCCAAGGACTAGCGGGAATCTCCTACGAGCAGTACTTC.

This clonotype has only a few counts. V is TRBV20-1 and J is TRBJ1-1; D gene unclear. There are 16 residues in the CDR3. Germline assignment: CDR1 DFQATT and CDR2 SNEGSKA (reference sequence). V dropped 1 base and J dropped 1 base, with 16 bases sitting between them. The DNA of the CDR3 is TGCAGTGCTAGAGGATTGGCAGGACCCAAGAACACTGAAGCTTTCTTT. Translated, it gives CSARGLAGPKNTEAFF.

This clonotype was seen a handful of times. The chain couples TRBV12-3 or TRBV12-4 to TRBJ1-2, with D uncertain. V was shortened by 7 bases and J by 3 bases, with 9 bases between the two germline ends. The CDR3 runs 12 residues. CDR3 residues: CASTYLDYGYTF. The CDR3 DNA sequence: TGTGCCAGCACCTACCTAGACTATGGCTACACCTTC.

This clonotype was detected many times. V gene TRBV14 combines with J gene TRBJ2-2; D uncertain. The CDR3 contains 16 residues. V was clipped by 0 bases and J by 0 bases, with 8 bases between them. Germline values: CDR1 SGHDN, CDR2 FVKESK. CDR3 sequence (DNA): TGTGCCAGCAGCCAAGATCGGAGAACGAACACCGGGGAGCTGTTTTTT. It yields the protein CASSQDRRTNTGELFF. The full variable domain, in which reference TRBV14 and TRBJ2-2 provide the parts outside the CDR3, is EAGVTQFPSHSVIEKGQTVTLRCDPISGHDNLYWYRRVMGKEIKFLLHFVKESKQDESGMPNNRFLAERTGGTYSTLKVQPAELEDSGVYFCASSQDRRTNTGELFFGEGSRLTVL.

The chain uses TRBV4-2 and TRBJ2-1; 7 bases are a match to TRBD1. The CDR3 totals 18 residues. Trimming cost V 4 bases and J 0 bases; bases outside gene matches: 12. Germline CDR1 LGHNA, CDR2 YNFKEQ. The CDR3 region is CASSPLPFSGGSYNEQFF. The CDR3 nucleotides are TGTGCCAGCAGCCCCCTGCCCTTTTCAGGGGGCTCCTACAATGAGCAGTTCTTC.